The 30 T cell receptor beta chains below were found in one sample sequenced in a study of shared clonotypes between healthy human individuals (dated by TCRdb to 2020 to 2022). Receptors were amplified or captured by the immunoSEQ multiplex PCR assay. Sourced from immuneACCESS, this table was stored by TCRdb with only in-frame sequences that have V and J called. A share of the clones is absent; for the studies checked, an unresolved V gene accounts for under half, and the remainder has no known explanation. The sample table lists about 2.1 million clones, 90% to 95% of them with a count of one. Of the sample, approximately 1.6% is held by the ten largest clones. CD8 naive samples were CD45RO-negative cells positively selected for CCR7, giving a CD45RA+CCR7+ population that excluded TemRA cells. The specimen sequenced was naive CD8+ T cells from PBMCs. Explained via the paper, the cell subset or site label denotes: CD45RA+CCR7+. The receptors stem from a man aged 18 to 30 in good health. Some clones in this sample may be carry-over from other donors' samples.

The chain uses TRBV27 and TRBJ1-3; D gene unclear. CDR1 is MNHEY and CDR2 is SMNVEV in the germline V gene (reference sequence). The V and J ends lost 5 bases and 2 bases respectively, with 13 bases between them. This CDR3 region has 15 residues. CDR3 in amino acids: CASSPESRPGNTIYF. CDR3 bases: TGTGCCAGCAGTCCAGAGTCAAGGCCTGGAAACACCATATATTTT.

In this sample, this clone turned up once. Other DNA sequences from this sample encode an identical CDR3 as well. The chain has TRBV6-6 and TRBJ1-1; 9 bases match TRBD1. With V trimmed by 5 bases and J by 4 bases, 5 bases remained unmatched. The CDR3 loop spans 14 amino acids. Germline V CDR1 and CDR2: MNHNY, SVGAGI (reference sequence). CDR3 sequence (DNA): TGTGCCAGCAGTACCCGACAGGGGGGCACTGAAGCTTTCTTT. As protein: CASSTRQGGTEAFF.

DNA of the CDR3: TGTGCCAGCAGTGTCAGCGGGAGAGGGAGTGAGCAGTTCTTC. Protein sequence: CASSVSGRGSEQFF. The V call is TRBV25-1, the J call TRBJ2-1, with TRBD2 matching 8 bases. V lost 4 bases to trimming and J lost 9 bases; unmatched junction nucleotides: 8. Per germline, CDR1 MGHDK and CDR2 SYGVNS. CDR3 size: 14 residues.

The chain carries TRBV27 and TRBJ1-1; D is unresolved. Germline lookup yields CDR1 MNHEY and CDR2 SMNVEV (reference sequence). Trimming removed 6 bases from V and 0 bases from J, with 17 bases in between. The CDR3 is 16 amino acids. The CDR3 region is CASSPDPGQMNTEAFF. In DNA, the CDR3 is TGTGCCAGCAGCCCGGACCCGGGTCAAATGAACACTGAAGCTTTCTTT.

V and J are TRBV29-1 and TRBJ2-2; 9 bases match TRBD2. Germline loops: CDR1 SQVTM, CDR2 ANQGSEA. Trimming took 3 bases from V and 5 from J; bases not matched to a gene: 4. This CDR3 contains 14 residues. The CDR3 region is CSVDSGSGTGELFF. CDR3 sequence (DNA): TGCAGCGTTGATAGCGGGAGTGGAACCGGGGAGCTGTTTTTT.

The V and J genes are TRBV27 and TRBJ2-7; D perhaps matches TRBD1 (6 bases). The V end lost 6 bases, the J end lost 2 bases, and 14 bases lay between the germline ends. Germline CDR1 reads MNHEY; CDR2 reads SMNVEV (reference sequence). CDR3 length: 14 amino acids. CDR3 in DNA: TGTGCCAGCAGCTACGGGACACCTACCTACGAGCAGTACTTC. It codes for CASSYGTPTYEQYF.

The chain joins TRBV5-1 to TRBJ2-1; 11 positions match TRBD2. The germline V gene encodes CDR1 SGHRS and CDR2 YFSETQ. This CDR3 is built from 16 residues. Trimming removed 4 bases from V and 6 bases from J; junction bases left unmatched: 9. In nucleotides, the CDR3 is TGCGCCAGCAGCCCACCACTAGCGGGAGTCCGCAATGAGCAGTTCTTC. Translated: CASSPPLAGVRNEQFF. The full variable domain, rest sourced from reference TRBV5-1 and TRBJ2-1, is KAGVTQTPRYLIKTRGQQVTLSCSPISGHRSVSWYQQTPGQGLQFLFEYFSETQRNKGNFPGRFSGRQFSNSRSEMNVSTLELGDSALYLCASSPPLAGVRNEQFFGPGTRLTVL.

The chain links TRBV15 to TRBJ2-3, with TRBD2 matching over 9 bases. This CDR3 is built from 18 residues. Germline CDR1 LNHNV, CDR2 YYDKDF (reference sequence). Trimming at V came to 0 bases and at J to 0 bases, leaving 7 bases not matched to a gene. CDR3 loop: CATSRDLQREESTDTQYF. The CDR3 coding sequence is TGTGCCACCAGCAGAGATCTACAGCGGGAGGAGAGCACAGATACGCAGTATTTT. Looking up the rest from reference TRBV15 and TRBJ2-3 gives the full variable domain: DAMVIQNPRYQVTQFGKPVTLSCSQTLNHNVMYWYQQKSSQAPKLLFHYYDKDFNNEADTPDNFQSRRPNTSFCFLDIRSPGLGDTAMYLCATSRDLQREESTDTQYFGPGTRLTVL.

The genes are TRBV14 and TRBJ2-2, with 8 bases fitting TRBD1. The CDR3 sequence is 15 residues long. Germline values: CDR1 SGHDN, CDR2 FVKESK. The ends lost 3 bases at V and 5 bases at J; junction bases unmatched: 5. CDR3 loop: CASSHLTGVTGELFF. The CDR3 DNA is TGTGCCAGCAGCCACCTGACAGGGGTGACCGGGGAGCTGTTTTTT.

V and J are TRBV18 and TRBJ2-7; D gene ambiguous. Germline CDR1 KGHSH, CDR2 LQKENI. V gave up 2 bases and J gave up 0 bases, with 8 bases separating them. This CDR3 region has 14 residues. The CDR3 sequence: CASSPGWSSYEQYF. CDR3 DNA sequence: TGTGCCAGCTCACCAGGGTGGAGCTCCTACGAGCAGTACTTC. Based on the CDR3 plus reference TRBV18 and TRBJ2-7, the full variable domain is NAGVMQNPRHLVRRRGQEARLRCSPMKGHSHVYWYRQLPEEGLKFMVYLQKENIIDESGMPKERFSAEFPKEGPSILRIQQVVRGDSAAYFCASSPGWSSYEQYFGPGTRLTVT.

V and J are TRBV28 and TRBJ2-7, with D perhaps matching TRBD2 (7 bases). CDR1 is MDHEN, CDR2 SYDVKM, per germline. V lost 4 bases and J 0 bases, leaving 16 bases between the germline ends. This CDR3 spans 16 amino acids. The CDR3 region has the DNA TGTGCCAGCAGTTCCACCTGGGGGGGCCTCTCCTACGAGCAGTACTTC. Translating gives CASSSTWGGLSYEQYF.

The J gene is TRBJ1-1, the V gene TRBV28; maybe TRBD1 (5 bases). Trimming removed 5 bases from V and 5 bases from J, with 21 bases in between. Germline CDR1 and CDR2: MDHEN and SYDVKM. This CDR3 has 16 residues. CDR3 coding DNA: TGTGCCAGCAGTCAATTCCGGCGGGGGGGAGGAACTGAAGCTTTCTTT. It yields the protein CASSQFRRGGGTEAFF.

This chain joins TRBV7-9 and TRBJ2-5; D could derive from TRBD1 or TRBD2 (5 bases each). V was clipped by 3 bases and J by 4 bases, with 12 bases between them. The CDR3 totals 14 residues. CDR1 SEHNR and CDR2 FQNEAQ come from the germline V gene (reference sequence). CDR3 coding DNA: TGTGCCAGCAGCTTCAAGCCTGGGGGAGAGACCCAGTACTTC. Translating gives CASSFKPGGETQYF.

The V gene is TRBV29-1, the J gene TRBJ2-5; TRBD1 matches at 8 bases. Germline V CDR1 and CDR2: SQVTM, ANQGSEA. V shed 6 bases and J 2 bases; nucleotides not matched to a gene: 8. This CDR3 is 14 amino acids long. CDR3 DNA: TGCAGCGTAGCAGGGGGCTCCTTTCAAGAGACCCAGTACTTC. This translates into CSVAGGSFQETQYF.

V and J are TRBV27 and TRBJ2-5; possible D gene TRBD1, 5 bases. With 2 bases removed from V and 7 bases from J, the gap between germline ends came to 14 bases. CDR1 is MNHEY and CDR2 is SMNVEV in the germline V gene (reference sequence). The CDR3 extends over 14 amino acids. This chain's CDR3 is CASSLAGRARTQYF. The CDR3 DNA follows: TGTGCCAGCAGTTTAGCCGGCAGGGCTAGGACCCAGTACTTC.

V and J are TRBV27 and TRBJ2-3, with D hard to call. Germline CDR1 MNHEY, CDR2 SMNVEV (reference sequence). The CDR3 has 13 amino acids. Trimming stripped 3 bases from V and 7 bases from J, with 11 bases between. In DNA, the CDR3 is TGTGCCAGCAGTTTCACCCTGGGGTATACGCAGTATTTT. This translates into CASSFTLGYTQYF.

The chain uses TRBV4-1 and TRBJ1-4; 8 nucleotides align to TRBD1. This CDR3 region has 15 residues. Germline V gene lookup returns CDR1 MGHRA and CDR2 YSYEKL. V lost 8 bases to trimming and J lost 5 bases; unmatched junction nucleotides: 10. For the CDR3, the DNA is TGCGCCAGCCGAGCCAGTCAGGGGGCGAATGAAAAACTGTTTTTT. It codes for CASRASQGANEKLFF.

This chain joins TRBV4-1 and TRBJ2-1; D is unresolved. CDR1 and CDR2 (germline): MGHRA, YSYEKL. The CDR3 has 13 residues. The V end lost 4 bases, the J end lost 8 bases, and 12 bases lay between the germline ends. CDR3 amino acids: CASSPLGYHEQFF. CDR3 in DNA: TGCGCCAGCAGCCCTTTAGGGTACCATGAGCAGTTCTTC.

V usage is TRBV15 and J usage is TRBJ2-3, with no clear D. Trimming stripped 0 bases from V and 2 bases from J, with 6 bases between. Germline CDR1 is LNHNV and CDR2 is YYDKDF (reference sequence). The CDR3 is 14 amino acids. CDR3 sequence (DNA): TGTGCCACCAGCAGAGATCGAATCACAGATACGCAGTATTTT. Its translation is CATSRDRITDTQYF.

DNA for the CDR3: TGCGCCAGCAGAGCGGACAGCAATTATGGCTACACCTTC. Amino acids: CASRADSNYGYTF. J is TRBJ1-2 and V is TRBV5-1, with a tentative D call TRBD1 (6 bases). Germline CDR1 SGHRS, CDR2 YFSETQ. V lost 5 bases and J lost 5, with 13 bases in between. The CDR3 covers 13 residues. Looking up the rest from reference TRBV5-1 and TRBJ1-2 gives the full variable domain: KAGVTQTPRYLIKTRGQQVTLSCSPISGHRSVSWYQQTPGQGLQFLFEYFSETQRNKGNFPGRFSGRQFSNSRSEMNVSTLELGDSALYLCASRADSNYGYTFGSGTRLTVV.

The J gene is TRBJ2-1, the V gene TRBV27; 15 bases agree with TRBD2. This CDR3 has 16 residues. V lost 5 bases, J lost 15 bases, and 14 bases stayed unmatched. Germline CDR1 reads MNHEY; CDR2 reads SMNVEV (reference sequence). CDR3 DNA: TGTGCCAGCAGTCCCCTGGACCTTGGACTAGCGGGAGGGTGGTTCTTC. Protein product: CASSPLDLGLAGGWFF.

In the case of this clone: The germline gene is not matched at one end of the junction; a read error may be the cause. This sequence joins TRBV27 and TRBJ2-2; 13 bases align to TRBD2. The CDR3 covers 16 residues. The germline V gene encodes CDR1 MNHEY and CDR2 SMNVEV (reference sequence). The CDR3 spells CTSSLIRTSGSGELFF. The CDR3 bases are TGTACCAGCAGCTTGATTAGGACTAGCGGGAGCGGGGAGCTGTTTTTT.

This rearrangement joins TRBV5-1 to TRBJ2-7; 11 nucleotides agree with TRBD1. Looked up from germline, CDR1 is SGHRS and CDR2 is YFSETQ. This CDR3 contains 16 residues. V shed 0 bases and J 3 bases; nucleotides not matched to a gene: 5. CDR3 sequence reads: CASSLDRDRGDYEQYF. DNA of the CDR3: TGCGCCAGCAGCTTGGACCGGGACAGGGGGGACTACGAGCAGTACTTC.

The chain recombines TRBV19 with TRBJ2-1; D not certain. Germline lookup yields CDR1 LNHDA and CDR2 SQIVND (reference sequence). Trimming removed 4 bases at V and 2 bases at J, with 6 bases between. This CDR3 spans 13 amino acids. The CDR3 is CASSTSAYNEQFF. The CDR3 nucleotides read TGTGCCAGTAGTACCTCCGCCTACAATGAGCAGTTCTTC.

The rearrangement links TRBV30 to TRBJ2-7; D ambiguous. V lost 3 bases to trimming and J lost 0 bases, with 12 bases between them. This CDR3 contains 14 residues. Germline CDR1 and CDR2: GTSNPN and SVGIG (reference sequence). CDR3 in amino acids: CAWSRVQVSYEQYF. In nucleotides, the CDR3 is TGTGCCTGGAGCCGTGTTCAGGTCTCCTACGAGCAGTACTTC.

The CDR3 reads CASSQTGWPQHF. CDR3 bases: TGCGCCAGCAGTCAAACAGGATGGCCCCAGCATTTT. This chain uses TRBV23-1 with TRBJ1-5, with D perhaps matching TRBD1 (5 bases). TRBV23-1 is labeled an ORF, and its function is uncertain. V was cut by 2 bases and J by 9 bases, with 8 bases left in between. The CDR3 has 12 amino acids.

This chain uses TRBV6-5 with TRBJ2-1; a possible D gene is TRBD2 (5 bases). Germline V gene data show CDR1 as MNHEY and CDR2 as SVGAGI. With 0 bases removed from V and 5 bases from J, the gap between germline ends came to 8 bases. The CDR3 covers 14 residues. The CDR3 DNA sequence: TGTGCCAGCAGTTACTCCGACTACCACAATGAGCAGTTCTTC. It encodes CASSYSDYHNEQFF.

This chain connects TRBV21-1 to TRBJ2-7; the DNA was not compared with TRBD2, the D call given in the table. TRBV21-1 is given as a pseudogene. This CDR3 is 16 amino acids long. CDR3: CASSTTRRCVSYEQYF. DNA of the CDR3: TGTGCCAGCAGCACCACACGGCGGTGCGTCTCCTACGAGCAGTACTTC.

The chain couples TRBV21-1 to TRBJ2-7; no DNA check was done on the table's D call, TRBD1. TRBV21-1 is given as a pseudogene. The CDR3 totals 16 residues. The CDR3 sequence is CASSKIWDRGFYEQYF. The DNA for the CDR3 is TGTGCCAGCAGCAAAATCTGGGACAGGGGGTTTTACGAGCAGTACTTC.

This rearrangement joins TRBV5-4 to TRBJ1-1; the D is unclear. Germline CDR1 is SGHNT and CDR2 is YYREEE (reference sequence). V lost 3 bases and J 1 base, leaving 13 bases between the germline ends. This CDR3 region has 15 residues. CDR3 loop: CASSSILTRNTEAFF. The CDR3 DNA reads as TGTGCCAGCAGCTCAATACTGACACGGAACACTGAAGCTTTCTTT.